Listed below are T cell receptor beta chains from one sample, sequenced in a study of blood T cells in healthy people across ages. MiXCR, run by TCRdb on the 5' RACE reads, gives a single entry per CDR3 protein. The table includes approximately 800,000 distinct CDR3 sequences, less than 80% detected once. The sample consisted of blood. The receptors derive from a man between 25 and 39 years old in good health. The CDR3 runs from the conserved cysteine through the conserved F or W. A D gene is named only where the DNA matches it firmly. Some rows have no size entry. The others give once, few or many, or a class for an expanded clone.

few	TRBJ2-1	TRBV6-4	TRBD1	14	CASSDWDRGNEQFF	TGTGCCAGCAGTGATTGGGACAGGGGAAATGAGCAGTTCTTC
.	TRBJ1-2	TRBV7-2	.	16	CASSLAYDRPNYGYTF	TGTGCCAGCAGCTTAGCGTACGACAGACCTAACTATGGCTACACCTTC
.	TRBJ2-3	TRBV11-2	TRBD2	17	CASSLRLSGTSTDTQYF	TGTGCCAGCAGCTTACGCCTTAGCGGGACTAGCACAGATACGCAGTATTTT
many	TRBJ2-5	TRBV10-3	.	15	CAISESIGGIGPQYF	TGTGCCATCAGTGAGTCGATAGGGGGGATCGGACCCCAGTACTTC
.	TRBJ2-5	TRBV10-3	.	19	CAISELPEDSLGLRGTQYF	TGTGCCATCAGTGAGCTCCCCGAAGACTCGTTGGGCCTCCGGGGGACCCAGTACTTC
.	TRBJ2-5	TRBV20-1	.	14	CSASRRVSQETQYF	TGCAGTGCTAGTCGCAGGGTTTCACAAGAGACCCAGTACTTC
.	TRBJ2-3	TRBV24-1	.	13	CATSEEVGYTQYF	TGTGCCACCAGTGAGGAGGTGGGCTATACGCAGTATTTT
.	TRBJ1-5	TRBV2	.	12	CASSGELQPQHF	TGTGCCAGCAGTGGAGAGCTTCAGCCCCAGCATTTT
.	TRBJ1-6	TRBV12-3/TRBV12-4	.	13	CASGYSYNSPLHF	TGTGCCAGTGGCTACTCCTATAATTCACCCCTCCACTTT
.	TRBJ1-2	TRBV9	.	15	CASSVARLAYYGYTF	TGTGCCAGCAGCGTAGCCCGCCTAGCCTACTATGGCTACACCTTC
.	TRBJ2-1	TRBV7-3	TRBD2	16	CASSRTSGGVNNEQFF	TGTGCCAGCAGCCGGACTAGCGGGGGGGTAAACAATGAGCAGTTCTTC
.	TRBJ2-7	TRBV6-5	TRBD2	17	CASSYSTSGGLTYEQYF	TGTGCCAGCAGTTACTCGACTAGCGGGGGGCTCACCTACGAGCAGTACTTC
.	TRBJ2-7	TRBV29-1	TRBD1	15	CSAGVRDRGSYEQYF	TGCAGCGCTGGGGTCCGGGACAGGGGCTCCTACGAGCAGTACTTC
few	TRBJ2-7	TRBV25-1	.	11	CASSELFEQYF	TGTGCCAGCAGTGAATTGTTCGAGCAGTACTTC
.	TRBJ1-4	TRBV29-1	.	15	CSVEYPQGANEKLFF	TGCAGCGTTGAGTATCCCCAGGGCGCGAATGAAAAACTGTTTTTT
few	TRBJ2-7	TRBV28	.	13	CASKPTAAYEQYF	TGTGCCAGCAAACCGACAGCCGCGTACGAGCAGTACTTC
many	TRBJ2-1	TRBV5-6	TRBD2	15	CASSLGGGRYNEQFF	TGTGCCAGCAGCTTGGGCGGGGGACGTTACAATGAGCAGTTCTTC
.	TRBJ2-3	TRBV25-1	TRBD2	17	CASSEYGLAGGTDTQYF	TGTGCCAGCAGTGAATATGGTCTAGCGGGGGGCACAGATACGCAGTATTTT
few	TRBJ2-5	TRBV10-3	TRBD1	15	CAISAGTGGIETQYF	TGTGCCATCAGTGCCGGGACAGGGGGAATTGAGACCCAGTACTTC
.	TRBJ2-2	TRBV9	.	13	CASSVGGAGELFF	TGTGCCAGCAGCGTAGGCGGCGCCGGGGAGCTGTTTTTT
once	TRBJ2-2	TRBV9	TRBD1	17	CASSVGGTGGSTGELFF	TGTGCCAGCAGCGTAGGGGGGACAGGGGGTAGCACCGGGGAGCTGTTTTTT
.	TRBJ2-1	TRBV9	.	14	CASSGFSAYNEQFF	TGTGCCAGCAGCGGATTTTCGGCCTACAATGAGCAGTTCTTC
.	TRBJ2-5	TRBV12-3/TRBV12-4	.	14	CASSTLGGQETQYF	TGTGCCAGCAGCACCCTAGGGGGACAAGAGACCCAGTACTTC
.	TRBJ2-5	TRBV15	.	14	CATSIDRNQETQYF	TGTGCCACCAGCATCGACAGAAACCAAGAGACCCAGTACTTC
.	TRBJ2-7	TRBV7-2	.	16	CASSPYSSRSSYEQYF	TGTGCCAGCAGCCCCTACTCGAGCCGAAGCTCCTACGAGCAGTACTTC
.	TRBJ1-2	TRBV6-1	TRBD1	16	CASSEAAGTVPGGYTF	TGTGCCAGCAGTGAAGCGGCCGGGACAGTACCTGGTGGCTACACCTTC
.	TRBJ2-1	TRBV15	TRBD1	16	CATSGTGTDVQDEQFF	TGTGCCACCAGCGGTACCGGGACAGATGTACAGGATGAGCAGTTCTTC
.	TRBJ2-5	TRBV10-3	.	14	CATVPEGSGETQYF	TGTGCCACCGTACCAGAGGGAAGTGGAGAGACCCAGTACTTC
.	TRBJ2-1	TRBV12-3/TRBV12-4	.	15	CASSVQLSSYNEQFF	TGTGCCAGCAGTGTACAACTGAGCTCCTACAATGAGCAGTTCTTC
few	TRBJ2-5	TRBV6-5	.	16	CASSPTVRHGWETQYF	TGTGCCAGCAGTCCCACCGTCCGCCACGGCTGGGAGACCCAGTACTTC
once	TRBJ2-6	TRBV12-3/TRBV12-4	.	17	CAKFTGVGETGANVLTF	TGTGCCAAATTTACTGGCGTGGGGGAAACTGGGGCCAACGTCCTGACTTTC
few	TRBJ2-5	TRBV29-1	TRBD2	14	CSVAPTSNQETQYF	TGCAGCGTTGCCCCGACTAGCAACCAAGAGACCCAGTACTTC
.	TRBJ2-6	TRBV4-2	.	15	CASGQDLHGANVLTF	TGTGCCAGCGGCCAAGATCTACATGGGGCCAACGTCCTGACTTTC